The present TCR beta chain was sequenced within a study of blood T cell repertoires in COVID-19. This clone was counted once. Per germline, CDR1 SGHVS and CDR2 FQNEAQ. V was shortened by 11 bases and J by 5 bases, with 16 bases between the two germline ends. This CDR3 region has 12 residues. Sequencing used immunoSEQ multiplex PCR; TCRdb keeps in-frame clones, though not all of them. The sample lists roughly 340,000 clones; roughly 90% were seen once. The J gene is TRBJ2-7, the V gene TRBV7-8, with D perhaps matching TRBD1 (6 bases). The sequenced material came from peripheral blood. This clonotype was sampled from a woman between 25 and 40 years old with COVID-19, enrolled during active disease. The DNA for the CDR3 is TGTGCCTCTACAGGGCGCGCCGACGAGCAGTACTTC. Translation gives CASTGRADEQYF.